These 5 T cell receptor beta chains originate from one sample sequenced in a study of T cell responses to AZD1222 COVID-19 vaccine. Repertoires were generated with immunoSEQ multiplex PCR, while TCRdb's copy carries only in-frame clones and drops some. The data show some 150,000 clones, 88% seen once. Source: peripheral blood, taken 28 days after the second AZD1222 dose. These receptors originate from an adult who received the AZD1222 COVID-19 vaccine.

The chain couples TRBV4-2 to TRBJ1-6; D gene unclear. V was trimmed by 0 bases and J by 7 bases, leaving 10 bases between them. CDR1 is LGHNA, CDR2 YNFKEQ, per germline. This CDR3 spans 15 amino acids. This CDR3 is CASSQDARKNSPLHF. The CDR3 DNA reads as TGTGCCAGCAGCCAAGACGCGCGAAAAAATTCACCCCTCCACTTT.

The rearrangement links TRBV18 to TRBJ1-1; D ambiguous. V gave up 3 bases and J gave up 3 bases, with 11 bases separating them. In germline, CDR1 is KGHSH, CDR2 LQKENI. The CDR3 runs to 14 residues. The CDR3: CASSPAGSDTEAFF. CDR3 nucleotide sequence: TGTGCCAGCTCACCGGCGGGTTCGGACACTGAAGCTTTCTTT.

This sequence joins TRBV6-5 and TRBJ2-3; maybe TRBD2 (6 bases). Trimming took 2 bases from V and 4 from J, leaving 10 bases between them. Per germline, CDR1 MNHEY and CDR2 SVGAGI. This CDR3 is 14 amino acids long. CDR3 DNA sequence: TGTGCCAGCAGTTACGAAACGGGGGCAGATACGCAGTATTTT. Its protein product is CASSYETGADTQYF.

The chain is built from TRBV7-2 and TRBJ1-6; D remains unclear. Germline-derived CDR1 and CDR2 are SGHTA and FQGNSA. V lost 2 bases, J lost 10 bases, and 12 bases lay in between. The CDR3 extends over 14 amino acids. CDR3 sequence: CASSLSGRESPLHF. The CDR3 DNA reads TGTGCCAGCAGCTTATCCGGGCGCGAGTCACCCCTCCACTTT.

This clone turned up a few times. This chain links TRBV19 with TRBJ1-3; possible D gene TRBD1, 6 bases. The V end was cut by 5 bases, the J end by 4 bases, with 9 bases between. This CDR3 comprises 13 residues. From germline, CDR1 is LNHDA and CDR2 SQIVND (reference sequence). This chain's CDR3 is CASSWGLGNTIYF. CDR3 sequence (DNA): TGTGCCAGTAGTTGGGGGCTGGGAAACACCATATATTTT.